The sequence of this T cell receptor (beta chain) was determined in a study of blood T cell repertoires in COVID-19. Study information: COVID-19 samples from acute and convalescent phases originated in the United States, Italy and Spain. Sources were T cells, B-cell-depleted T cells, or PBMCs; the material itself was cDNA or gDNA.

CDR3 length: 15 amino acids. Trimming pared 4 bases from V and 0 bases from J, leaving 13 bases between. Per germline, CDR1 SGHNT and CDR2 YYREEE (reference sequence). In the source study's methods: Nucleated cell counts were estimated from reference gene primer amplification. TCRdb's copy holds only in-frame clones and misses some; the assay was immunoSEQ multiplex PCR. The V and J calls and the clone size are those of that table, but D and trimming were determined from the DNA. The data show about 100,000 clones, roughly 81% seen once. Seattle researchers signed up patients amid active infection and tracked them longitudinally.

This receptor was obtained from a man aged 80 or over with COVID-19, enrolled during active disease. The specimen sequenced was peripheral blood. The chain joins TRBV5-4 to TRBJ1-1, with D perhaps TRBD1 (5 bases). The CDR3 coding sequence is TGTGCCAGCAGCCCTGGGGGGAAACTGAACACTGAAGCTTTCTTT. Its protein product is CASSPGGKLNTEAFF.